These T cell receptor beta chains were read from a single sample in a study of blood T cells in healthy people across ages. TCRdb reprocessed the 5' RACE reads via MiXCR and lists one record per CDR3 protein. The sample has about a million distinct CDR3 sequences, just over 50% seen once. Sequencing was done on a sample of blood. The receptors originated from a woman in her fifties or sixties in good health. CDR3s include the opening cysteine and the closing phenylalanine or tryptophan. Each record gives: V gene, J gene, D gene, CDR3 protein. A D gene is named only where the DNA matches it firmly.

TRBV30	TRBJ1-6	NA	CAWSGNSPLHF
TRBV7-2	TRBJ2-3	NA	CASNLVGQSPDTQYF
TRBV7-2	TRBJ2-2	TRBD2	CASSLPSGINTGELFF
TRBV29-1	TRBJ1-2	TRBD1	CSVEVGLGPGGYGYTF
TRBV20-1	TRBJ2-1	NA	CSARDWEEFYNEQFF
TRBV6-5	TRBJ1-2	TRBD1	CASSRQGHGYTF
TRBV3-1	TRBJ2-7	TRBD2	CASSLAGVPLEQYF
TRBV7-2	TRBJ2-1	NA	CANSLDLGGEQFF
TRBV20-1	TRBJ2-1	NA	CSARVPPRFEQFF
TRBV10-1	TRBJ2-3	NA	CASSEIRGLPYTQYF
TRBV3-1	TRBJ2-1	NA	CASSQVLRGLQGNEQFF
TRBV2	TRBJ2-7	TRBD1	CASSSGTVPSYEQYF
TRBV7-2	TRBJ2-3	NA	CASSYVIDTQYF
TRBV7-2	TRBJ1-2	NA	CASSPTENGYTF
TRBV12-3/TRBV12-4	TRBJ2-2	TRBD2	CASGPGTSGAELNTGELFF
TRBV3-1	TRBJ2-5	TRBD1	CASSSRDRQETQYF
TRBV10-1	TRBJ2-4	NA	CASSEVRLGGQYF
TRBV20-1	TRBJ1-1	TRBD1	CSARPTGPTGEAFF
TRBV9	TRBJ2-5	TRBD2	CASSVGGVGLVSQETQYF
TRBV30	TRBJ2-5	NA	CAWSPGPRRTQYF
TRBV6-6	TRBJ2-1	NA	CASSYVGLTYNEQFF
TRBV4-2	TRBJ1-2	TRBD1	CASSQDRGQGAPGYTF
TRBV7-2	TRBJ2-1	TRBD2	CASSRSSLAGSPYNEQFF
TRBV9	TRBJ2-5	NA	CASSAAGSWQETQYF
TRBV7-2	TRBJ2-5	TRBD1	CAILGQALGEQYF
TRBV27	TRBJ1-6	NA	CASRINLGGSPLHF
TRBV27	TRBJ2-7	NA	CASSPSLDRTYEQYF
TRBV5-1	TRBJ1-2	NA	CASSYSGSGTGYTF
TRBV20-1	TRBJ2-3	NA	CSASGTLNGGLVDTQYF
TRBV7-9	TRBJ2-1	NA	CASISLNGPEYNEQFF
TRBV6-6	TRBJ2-3	TRBD2	CASRLAGLDTQYF
TRBV20-1	TRBJ2-7	NA	CSAKKVLLDYEQYF
TRBV29-1	TRBJ2-3	NA	CSILPTRIGGTQYF
TRBV11-3	TRBJ2-6	NA	CASSLGDQTFLTF
TRBV28	TRBJ2-3	NA	CASSLLSRFVTDTQYF
TRBV28	TRBJ1-4	NA	CASRKRTATNEKLFF
TRBV13	TRBJ2-3	TRBD2	CASSLRERDFSTDTQYF
TRBV20-1	TRBJ2-5	NA	CSARDGSRYQETQYF
TRBV12-3/TRBV12-4	TRBJ2-1	NA	CASSLVGKNEQFF
TRBV10-3	TRBJ1-5	TRBD1	CATRQGLVQPQHF
TRBV28	TRBJ2-3	TRBD1	CASSLGTDTRYF
TRBV11-2	TRBJ2-1	TRBD2	CASSLGHSWTGGHEQFF
TRBV6-5	TRBJ1-1	NA	CASSYSLGVEAFF
TRBV7-9	TRBJ1-4	NA	CASSFRDARNEKLFF
TRBV28	TRBJ2-1	NA	CASSLPGDYHNEQFF
TRBV6-5	TRBJ2-1	NA	CASSSLPNEQFF
TRBV9	TRBJ2-7	TRBD2	CASSISTSVEQYF
TRBV7-9	TRBJ2-2	TRBD2	CASSPRLAGAGGELFF
TRBV6-2/TRBV6-3	TRBJ2-1	TRBD1	CASRKGQGILLSEQFF